Listed below are T cell receptor beta chains from one sample, sequenced in a study of T cells in Graves' hyperthyroidism and ophthalmopathy. TCRdb re-analysed the multiplex PCR reads in MiXCR, keeping a single row per CDR3 protein. The sample consists of about 500,000 distinct CDR3 sequences, 16% of them appearing once. Sample: blood. The receptors originated from a woman aged 30 to 39 with Graves' ophthalmopathy. The CDR3 runs from the conserved cysteine through the conserved F or W. The order of the fields is D gene, clone size, J gene, V gene, CDR3 protein, CDR3 DNA. A D gene is named only where the DNA matches it firmly. Rows may omit the clone size; those that give it use once, few, many or a size class.

d_gene: .
abundance: few
j_gene: TRBJ2-7
v_gene: TRBV7-9
CDR3aa: CASNQSEQYF
CDR3nt: TGTGCCAGCAACCAGAGTGAGCAGTACTTC

d_gene: TRBD1
abundance: many
j_gene: TRBJ1-1
v_gene: TRBV19
CDR3aa: CASTPFRDRKNTEAFF
CDR3nt: TGTGCCAGTACCCCTTTCCGGGACAGAAAGAACACTGAAGCTTTCTTT

d_gene: .
abundance: few
j_gene: TRBJ1-4
v_gene: TRBV20-1
CDR3aa: CSARVWGELSNEKLFF
CDR3nt: TGCAGTGCTAGGGTTTGGGGGGAGCTATCAAATGAAAAACTGTTTTTT

d_gene: TRBD1
abundance: .
j_gene: TRBJ1-4
v_gene: TRBV5-6
CDR3aa: CASSFGTATNEKLFF
CDR3nt: TGTGCCAGCAGCTTCGGGACAGCAACTAATGAAAAACTGTTTTTT

d_gene: .
abundance: few
j_gene: TRBJ2-5
v_gene: TRBV7-2
CDR3aa: CASSRGKEETQYF
CDR3nt: TGTGCCAGCAGCAGAGGGAAGGAGGAGACCCAGTACTTC

d_gene: .
abundance: few
j_gene: TRBJ2-6
v_gene: TRBV5-5
CDR3aa: CASSLGRTAGANVLTF
CDR3nt: TGTGCCAGCAGCTTGGGACGGACAGCTGGGGCCAACGTCCTGACTTTC

d_gene: .
abundance: many
j_gene: TRBJ1-4
v_gene: TRBV3-1
CDR3aa: CASSSRLGQQNEKLFF
CDR3nt: TGTGCCAGCAGCTCCCGACTCGGCCAGCAGAATGAAAAACTGTTTTTT

d_gene: TRBD2
abundance: few
j_gene: TRBJ2-7
v_gene: TRBV9
CDR3aa: CASNEAAGSSYEQYF
CDR3nt: TGTGCCAGCAACGAAGCAGCGGGAAGTTCCTACGAGCAGTACTTC

d_gene: TRBD1
abundance: few
j_gene: TRBJ2-1
v_gene: TRBV18
CDR3aa: CASSLTGTANNEQFF
CDR3nt: TGTGCCAGCTCACTTACCGGGACAGCAAACAATGAGCAGTTCTTC

d_gene: .
abundance: .
j_gene: TRBJ1-2
v_gene: TRBV7-2
CDR3aa: CASSFGRGGYGYTF
CDR3nt: TGTGCCAGCAGCTTCGGCAGGGGCGGCTATGGCTACACCTTC

d_gene: TRBD2
abundance: few
j_gene: TRBJ2-5
v_gene: TRBV19
CDR3aa: CASRDGRTSGQETQYF
CDR3nt: TGTGCCAGTAGGGACGGTCGGACTAGCGGGCAAGAGACCCAGTACTTC

d_gene: TRBD2
abundance: few
j_gene: TRBJ2-1
v_gene: TRBV2
CDR3aa: CASVSGRRDNEQFF
CDR3nt: TGTGCCAGCGTTAGCGGGAGGAGAGACAATGAGCAGTTCTTC

d_gene: TRBD1
abundance: .
j_gene: TRBJ1-2
v_gene: TRBV20-1
CDR3aa: CSARRPGGSYGYTF
CDR3nt: TGCAGTGCTAGGCGGCCAGGGGGCAGCTATGGCTACACCTTC

d_gene: TRBD1
abundance: .
j_gene: TRBJ2-7
v_gene: TRBV6-5
CDR3aa: CASSFTTGSYEQYF
CDR3nt: TGTGCCAGCAGTTTCACGACAGGGAGCTACGAGCAGTACTTC

d_gene: .
abundance: .
j_gene: TRBJ1-2
v_gene: TRBV7-8
CDR3aa: CASSPRTVSYGYTF
CDR3nt: TGTGCCAGCAGCCCAAGGACGGTTTCCTATGGCTACACCTTC

d_gene: TRBD1
abundance: .
j_gene: TRBJ1-4
v_gene: TRBV20-1
CDR3aa: CSLQGNEKLFF
CDR3nt: TGCAGTTTACAGGGGAATGAAAAACTGTTTTTT

d_gene: .
abundance: .
j_gene: TRBJ2-2
v_gene: TRBV20-1
CDR3aa: CSASAPGTGELFF
CDR3nt: TGCAGTGCTTCAGCACCGGGTACCGGGGAGCTGTTTTTT

d_gene: TRBD1
abundance: .
j_gene: TRBJ2-7
v_gene: TRBV25-1
CDR3aa: CASSNRDRAPYEQYF
CDR3nt: TGTGCCAGCAGCAACCGGGACAGGGCCCCCTACGAGCAGTACTTC

d_gene: TRBD1
abundance: once
j_gene: TRBJ2-3
v_gene: TRBV19
CDR3aa: CASSMAHGQGYTDTQYF
CDR3nt: TGTGCCAGTAGTATGGCCCACGGACAGGGCTACACAGATACGCAGTATTTT

d_gene: .
abundance: .
j_gene: TRBJ2-5
v_gene: TRBV19
CDR3aa: CASSINGAYQETQYF
CDR3nt: TGTGCCAGTAGTATAAATGGGGCGTACCAAGAGACCCAGTACTTC

d_gene: .
abundance: many
j_gene: TRBJ2-1
v_gene: TRBV7-3
CDR3aa: CASSTSQNNEQFF
CDR3nt: TGTGCCAGCAGCACCAGTCAGAACAATGAGCAGTTCTTC

d_gene: TRBD2
abundance: .
j_gene: TRBJ2-7
v_gene: TRBV7-9
CDR3aa: CASSLGGLAGVSEQYF
CDR3nt: TGTGCCAGCAGCTTAGGCGGACTAGCGGGAGTCAGCGAGCAGTACTTC

d_gene: TRBD2
abundance: many
j_gene: TRBJ2-5
v_gene: TRBV2
CDR3aa: CASTYLAGGSSGTQYF
CDR3nt: TGTGCCAGCACCTATTTGGCGGGAGGGTCCTCGGGGACCCAGTACTTC

d_gene: TRBD2
abundance: many
j_gene: TRBJ2-3
v_gene: TRBV30
CDR3aa: CAWSIPMSGRRADTQYF
CDR3nt: TGTGCCTGGAGCATCCCTATGAGCGGGAGGAGGGCAGATACGCAGTATTTT

d_gene: .
abundance: many
j_gene: TRBJ2-7
v_gene: TRBV19
CDR3aa: CASSIDLRYEQYF
CDR3nt: TGTGCCAGTAGTATAGATCTTCGCTACGAGCAGTACTTC

d_gene: .
abundance: .
j_gene: TRBJ2-2
v_gene: TRBV28
CDR3aa: CASSLLTAGELFF
CDR3nt: TGTGCCAGCAGTTTGTTGACCGCCGGGGAGCTGTTTTTT

d_gene: TRBD2
abundance: many
j_gene: TRBJ2-1
v_gene: TRBV10-3
CDR3aa: CAISEAGLQRGGEQFF
CDR3nt: TGTGCCATCAGTGAGGCGGGACTCCAGCGGGGGGGTGAGCAGTTCTTC

d_gene: .
abundance: many
j_gene: TRBJ2-1
v_gene: TRBV5-1
CDR3aa: CASSLGQVVEEQFF
CDR3nt: TGCGCCAGCAGCTTGGGCCAGGTGGTGGAGGAGCAGTTCTTC

d_gene: TRBD2
abundance: .
j_gene: TRBJ2-1
v_gene: TRBV4-3
CDR3aa: CASSQVFRLGTSYDEQFF
CDR3nt: TGCGCCAGCAGCCAAGTATTTCGATTGGGGACTAGTTACGATGAGCAGTTCTTC